This TCR beta chain was found in a study of cytomegalovirus exposure and HLA in healthy donors. Points from the study as a whole: According to an earlier analysis, most TCR beta V segments yielded productive rearrangements about 90% or about 30% of the time.

PCR was performed using 60 Vbeta and 13 Jbeta primers. Using immunoSEQ multiplex PCR, the repertoire was profiled, and TCRdb retains in-frame clones only, with some absent. This repertoire shows over 95,000 clones, about 80% found once; its top ten account for about 2%. Germline V gene lookup returns CDR1 LNHDA and CDR2 SQIVND (reference sequence). V lost 0 bases and J 8 bases, leaving 10 bases between the germline ends. This CDR3 has 13 amino acids. Only a few counts were recorded for this clone. Antigen: not known. The sample comprised PBMCs. The receptor comes from a human donor in good health. The chain couples TRBV19 to TRBJ1-1; D remains unclear. The CDR3 coding sequence is TGTGCCAGTAGTATAGATCAGAGGAGAGAAGCTTTCTTT. Amino acid sequence: CASSIDQRREAFF.